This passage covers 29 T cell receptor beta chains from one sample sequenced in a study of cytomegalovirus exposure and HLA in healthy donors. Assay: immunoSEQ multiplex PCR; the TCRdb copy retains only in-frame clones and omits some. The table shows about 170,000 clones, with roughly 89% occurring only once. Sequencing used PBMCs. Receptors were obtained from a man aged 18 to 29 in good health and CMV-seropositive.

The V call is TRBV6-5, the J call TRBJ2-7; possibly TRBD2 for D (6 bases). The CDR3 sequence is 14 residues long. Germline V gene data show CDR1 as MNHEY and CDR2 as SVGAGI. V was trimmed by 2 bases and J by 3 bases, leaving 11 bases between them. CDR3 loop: CASSYRGGNYEQYF. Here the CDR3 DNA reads TGTGCCAGCAGTTACAGGGGAGGCAACTACGAGCAGTACTTC.

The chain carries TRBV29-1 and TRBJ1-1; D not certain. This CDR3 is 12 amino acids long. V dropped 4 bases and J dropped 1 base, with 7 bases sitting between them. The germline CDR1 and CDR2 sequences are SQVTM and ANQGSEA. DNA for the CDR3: TGCAGCGTTGTACTTTCGAACACTGAAGCTTTCTTT. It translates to CSVVLSNTEAFF.

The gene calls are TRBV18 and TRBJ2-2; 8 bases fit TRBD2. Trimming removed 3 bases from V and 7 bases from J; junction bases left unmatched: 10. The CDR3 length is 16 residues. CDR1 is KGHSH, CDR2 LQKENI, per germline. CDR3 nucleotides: TGTGCCAGCTCACCGTTGGAAGGACTAGCCGACGGGGAGCTGTTTTTT. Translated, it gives CASSPLEGLADGELFF.

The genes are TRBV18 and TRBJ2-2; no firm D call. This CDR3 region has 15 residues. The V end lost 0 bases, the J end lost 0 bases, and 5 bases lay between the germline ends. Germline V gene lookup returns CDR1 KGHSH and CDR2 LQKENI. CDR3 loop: CASSPPYPNTGELFF. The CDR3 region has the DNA TGTGCCAGCTCACCACCCTACCCGAACACCGGGGAGCTGTTTTTT.

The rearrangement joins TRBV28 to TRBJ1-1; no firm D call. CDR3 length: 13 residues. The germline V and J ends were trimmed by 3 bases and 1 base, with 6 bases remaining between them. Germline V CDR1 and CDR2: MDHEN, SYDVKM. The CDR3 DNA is TGTGCCAGCAGTTTTTTCAGGAACACTGAAGCTTTCTTT. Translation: CASSFFRNTEAFF.

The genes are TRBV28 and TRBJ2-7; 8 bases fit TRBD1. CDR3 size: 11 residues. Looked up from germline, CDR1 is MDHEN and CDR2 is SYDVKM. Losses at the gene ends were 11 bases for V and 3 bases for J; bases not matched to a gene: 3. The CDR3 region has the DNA TGTGCCTCAGACAGGGGCTACGAGCAGTACTTC. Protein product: CASDRGYEQYF.

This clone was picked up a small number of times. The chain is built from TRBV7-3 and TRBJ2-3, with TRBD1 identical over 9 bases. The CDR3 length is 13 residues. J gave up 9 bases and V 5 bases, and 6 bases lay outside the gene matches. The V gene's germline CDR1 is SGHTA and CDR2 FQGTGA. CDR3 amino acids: CASSPSGTGTQYF. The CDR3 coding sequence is TGTGCCAGCAGCCCGTCCGGGACAGGGACGCAGTATTTT.

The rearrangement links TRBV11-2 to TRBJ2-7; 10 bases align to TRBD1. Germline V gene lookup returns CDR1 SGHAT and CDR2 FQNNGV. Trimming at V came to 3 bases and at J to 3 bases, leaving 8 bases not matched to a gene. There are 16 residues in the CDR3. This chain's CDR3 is CASSLISGTGVYEQYF. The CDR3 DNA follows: TGTGCCAGCAGCTTGATTTCTGGGACAGGGGTCTACGAGCAGTACTTC.

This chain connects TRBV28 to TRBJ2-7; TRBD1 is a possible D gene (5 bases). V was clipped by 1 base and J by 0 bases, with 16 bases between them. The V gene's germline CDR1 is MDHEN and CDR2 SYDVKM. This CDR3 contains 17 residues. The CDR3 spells CASSLSGWGVSSYEQYF. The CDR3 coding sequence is TGTGCCAGCAGTTTATCCGGTTGGGGCGTGAGCTCCTACGAGCAGTACTTC.

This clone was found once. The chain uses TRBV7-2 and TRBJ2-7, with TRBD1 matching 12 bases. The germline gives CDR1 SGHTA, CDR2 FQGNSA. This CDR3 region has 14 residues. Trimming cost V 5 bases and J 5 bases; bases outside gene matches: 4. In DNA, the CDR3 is TGTGCCAGCAGCCGGGGGACAGGGGGCAACGAGCAGTACTTC. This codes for CASSRGTGGNEQYF.

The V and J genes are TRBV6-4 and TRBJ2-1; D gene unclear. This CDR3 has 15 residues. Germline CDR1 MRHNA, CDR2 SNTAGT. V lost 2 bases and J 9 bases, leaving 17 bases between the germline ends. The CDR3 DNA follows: TGTGCCAGCAGTGACGGCCCGTCACCCAGAAGTGAGCAGTTCTTC. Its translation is CASSDGPSPRSEQFF.

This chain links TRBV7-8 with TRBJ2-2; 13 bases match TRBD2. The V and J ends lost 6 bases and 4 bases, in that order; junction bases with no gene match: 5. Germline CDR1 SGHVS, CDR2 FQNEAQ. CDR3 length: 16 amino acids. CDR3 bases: TGTGCCAGCAGTCCCTGGACTAGCGGGAGCACCGGGGAGCTGTTTTTT. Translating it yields CASSPWTSGSTGELFF.

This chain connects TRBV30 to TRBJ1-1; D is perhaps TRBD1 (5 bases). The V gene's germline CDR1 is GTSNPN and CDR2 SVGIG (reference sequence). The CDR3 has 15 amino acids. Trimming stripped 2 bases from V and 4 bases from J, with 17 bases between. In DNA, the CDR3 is TGTGCCTGGAGTCGGAGGGGCAACCAGCCCACTGAAGCTTTCTTT. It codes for CAWSRRGNQPTEAFF.

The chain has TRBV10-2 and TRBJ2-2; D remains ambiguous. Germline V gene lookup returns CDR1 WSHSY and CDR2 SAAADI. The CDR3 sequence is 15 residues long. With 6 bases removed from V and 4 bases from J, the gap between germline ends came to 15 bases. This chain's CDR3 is CASSEQTASTGELFF. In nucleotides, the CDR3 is TGCGCCAGCAGCGAACAGACGGCGAGCACCGGGGAGCTGTTTTTT.

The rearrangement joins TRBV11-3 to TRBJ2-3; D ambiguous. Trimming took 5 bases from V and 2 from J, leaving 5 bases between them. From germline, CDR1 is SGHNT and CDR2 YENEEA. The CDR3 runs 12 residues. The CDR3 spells CASSTPTDTQYF. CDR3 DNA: TGTGCCAGCAGCACACCCACAGATACGCAGTATTTT.

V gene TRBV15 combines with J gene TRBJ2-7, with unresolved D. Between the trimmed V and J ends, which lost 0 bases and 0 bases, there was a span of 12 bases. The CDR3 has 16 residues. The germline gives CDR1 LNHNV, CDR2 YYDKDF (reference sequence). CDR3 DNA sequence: TGTGCCACCAGCAGAGATGTACTTATGAGCTCCTACGAGCAGTACTTC. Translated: CATSRDVLMSSYEQYF.

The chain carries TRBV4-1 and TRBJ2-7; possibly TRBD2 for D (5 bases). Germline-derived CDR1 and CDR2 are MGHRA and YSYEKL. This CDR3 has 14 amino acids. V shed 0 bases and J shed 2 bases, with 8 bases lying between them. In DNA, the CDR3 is TGCGCCAGCAGCCAAGAGCCCGGGACCTACGAGCAGTACTTC. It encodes CASSQEPGTYEQYF.

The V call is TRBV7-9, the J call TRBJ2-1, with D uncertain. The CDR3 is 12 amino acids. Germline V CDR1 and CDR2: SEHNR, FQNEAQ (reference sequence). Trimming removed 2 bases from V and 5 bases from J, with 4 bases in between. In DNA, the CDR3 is TGTGCCAGCAGCTTATCAAACAATGAGCAGTTCTTC. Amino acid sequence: CASSLSNNEQFF.

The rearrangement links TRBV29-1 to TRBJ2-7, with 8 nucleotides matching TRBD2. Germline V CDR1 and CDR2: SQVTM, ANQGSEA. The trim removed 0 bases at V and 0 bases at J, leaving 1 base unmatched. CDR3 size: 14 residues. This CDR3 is CSVEEAGGSYEQYF. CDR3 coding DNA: TGCAGCGTTGAAGAGGCGGGGGGCTCCTACGAGCAGTACTTC.

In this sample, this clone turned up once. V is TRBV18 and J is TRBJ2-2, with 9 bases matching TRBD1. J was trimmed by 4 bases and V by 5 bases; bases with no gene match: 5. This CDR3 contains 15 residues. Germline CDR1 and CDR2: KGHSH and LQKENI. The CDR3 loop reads CASSIGTGTTGELFF. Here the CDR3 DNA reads TGTGCCAGCTCAATAGGGACAGGGACCACCGGGGAGCTGTTTTTT.

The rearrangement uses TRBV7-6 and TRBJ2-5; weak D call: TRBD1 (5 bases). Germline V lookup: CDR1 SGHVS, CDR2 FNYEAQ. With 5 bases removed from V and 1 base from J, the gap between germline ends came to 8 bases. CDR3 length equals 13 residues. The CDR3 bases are TGTGCCAGCAGCCCGACAGTCCAAGAGACCCAGTACTTC. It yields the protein CASSPTVQETQYF.

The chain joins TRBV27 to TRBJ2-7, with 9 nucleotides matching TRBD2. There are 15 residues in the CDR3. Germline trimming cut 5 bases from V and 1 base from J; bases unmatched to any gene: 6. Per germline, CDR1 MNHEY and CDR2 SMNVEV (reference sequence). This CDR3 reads CASSRLSGSSYEQYF. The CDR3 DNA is TGTGCCAGCAGTCGCCTTAGCGGGAGTTCCTACGAGCAGTACTTC.

The CDR3 is CASSARQKPTEAFF. For the CDR3, the DNA is TGTGCCAGCAGCGCCAGACAGAAACCCACTGAAGCTTTCTTT. This rearrangement joins TRBV9 to TRBJ1-1; a weak D match, TRBD1 (5 bases). V was clipped by 3 bases and J by 4 bases, with 13 bases between them. The CDR3 loop spans 14 amino acids. Germline V gives CDR1 SGDLS, CDR2 YYNGEE.

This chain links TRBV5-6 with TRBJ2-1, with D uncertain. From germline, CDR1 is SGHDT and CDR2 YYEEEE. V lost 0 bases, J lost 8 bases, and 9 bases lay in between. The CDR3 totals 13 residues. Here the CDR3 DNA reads TGTGCCAGCAGCTTGGCGTTTCCGGATGAGCAGTTCTTC. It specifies CASSLAFPDEQFF.

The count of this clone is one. The CDR3: CASSPTGLGHPYNEQFF. CDR3 nucleotides: TGTGCCAGCAGTCCAACGGGACTAGGCCATCCCTACAATGAGCAGTTCTTC. The chain is built from TRBV28 and TRBJ2-1, with 8 positions matching TRBD2. CDR3 length: 17 residues. Per the germline V gene, CDR1 is MDHEN and CDR2 is SYDVKM. Trimming removed 5 bases from V and 2 bases from J; junction bases left unmatched: 11.

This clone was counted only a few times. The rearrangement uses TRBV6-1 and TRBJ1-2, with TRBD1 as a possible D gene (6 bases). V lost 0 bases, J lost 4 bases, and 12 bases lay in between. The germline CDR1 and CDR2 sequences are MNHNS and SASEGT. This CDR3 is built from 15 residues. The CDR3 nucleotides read TGTGCCAGCAGTGAAGCCTACGGACAGTTCTATGGCTACACCTTC. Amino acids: CASSEAYGQFYGYTF.

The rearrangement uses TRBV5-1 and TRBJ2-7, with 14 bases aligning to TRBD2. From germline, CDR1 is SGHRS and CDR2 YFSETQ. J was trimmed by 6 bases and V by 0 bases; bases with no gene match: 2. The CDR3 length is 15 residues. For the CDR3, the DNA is TGCGCCAGCAGCTTGGGACTAGCGGGAGGGTCCGAGCAGTACTTC. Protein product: CASSLGLAGGSEQYF.

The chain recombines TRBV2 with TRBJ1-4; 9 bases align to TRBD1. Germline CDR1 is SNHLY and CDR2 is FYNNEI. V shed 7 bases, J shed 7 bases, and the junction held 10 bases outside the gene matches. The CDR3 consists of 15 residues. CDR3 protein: CASNANRGRGEKLFF. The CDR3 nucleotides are TGTGCCAGCAACGCAAACAGGGGGCGAGGTGAAAAACTGTTTTTT.

The CDR3 sequence is CASSPGTKTYNEQFF. DNA of the CDR3: TGTGCCAGCTCACCAGGGACAAAGACCTACAATGAGCAGTTCTTC. This chain connects TRBV18 to TRBJ2-1; tentative D call: TRBD1 (6 bases). The germline V gene has CDR1 KGHSH and CDR2 LQKENI. The CDR3 contains 15 residues. V lost 2 bases, J lost 2 bases, and 10 bases lay in between. The full variable domain, completed using reference TRBV18 and TRBJ2-1, is NAGVMQNPRHLVRRRGQEARLRCSPMKGHSHVYWYRQLPEEGLKFMVYLQKENIIDESGMPKERFSAEFPKEGPSILRIQQVVRGDSAAYFCASSPGTKTYNEQFFGPGTRLTVL.